The 30 T cell receptor beta chains given below trace back to one sample, sequenced in a study of T cell changes during pregnancy in multiple sclerosis. Only in-frame clones appear in the TCRdb table, and some are missing; sequencing was by immunoSEQ multiplex PCR. The repertoire holds tens of thousands of clones, with around 92% as singletons. The material was peripheral blood, obtained in the third trimester of pregnancy. The receptors here all came from a female donor in good health, enrolled as a control in a pregnancy study.

The V gene is TRBV2, the J gene TRBJ2-7; 7 bases fit TRBD2. CDR1 is SNHLY and CDR2 is FYNNEI in the germline V gene. V shed 6 bases, J shed 3 bases, and the junction held 2 bases outside the gene matches. The CDR3 runs to 12 residues. CDR3 coding DNA: TGTGCCAGCAGGGCTAGCGGCTACGAGCAGTACTTC. As protein: CASRASGYEQYF.

The J gene is TRBJ1-3, the V gene TRBV6-6; 7 positions agree with TRBD1. CDR1 is MNHNY, CDR2 SVGAGI, per germline (reference sequence). J lost 4 bases, V lost 2 bases, and 8 bases had no gene match. The CDR3 loop spans 16 amino acids. CDR3 DNA: TGTGCCAGCAGTTACGGTCCGACAGGGTCCGGAAACACCATATATTTT. Translated: CASSYGPTGSGNTIYF.

V usage is TRBV4-2 and J usage is TRBJ1-1; 7 nucleotides align to TRBD1. Trimming took 4 bases from V and 4 from J; bases not matched to a gene: 9. This CDR3 spans 15 amino acids. Germline CDR1 and CDR2: LGHNA and YNFKEQ. The CDR3 sequence: CASSPGQSLGTEAFF. The CDR3 nucleotides are TGTGCCAGCAGCCCGGGACAGTCTCTGGGCACTGAAGCTTTCTTT.

The gene calls are TRBV6-5 and TRBJ2-5; the D gene is possibly TRBD2 (7 bases). Trimming stripped 2 bases from V and 4 bases from J, with 14 bases between. The CDR3 has 15 amino acids. Germline CDR1 is MNHEY and CDR2 is SVGAGI. CDR3 residues: CASSYVRGAGETQYF. CDR3 sequence (DNA): TGTGCCAGCAGTTACGTCCGGGGGGCTGGAGAGACCCAGTACTTC.

This sequence joins TRBV6-4 and TRBJ2-1, with D hard to call. The CDR3 has 15 amino acids. Between the trimmed V and J ends, which lost 2 bases and 6 bases, there was a span of 14 bases. Germline values: CDR1 MRHNA, CDR2 SNTAGT. Written as DNA, the CDR3 is TGTGCCAGCAGTGACATGGTGACTCCCGTCAATGAGCAGTTCTTC. As protein: CASSDMVTPVNEQFF.

The chain joins TRBV11-2 to TRBJ2-7, with D tentatively TRBD1 (6 bases). Between the trimmed V and J ends, which lost 2 bases and 5 bases, there was a span of 10 bases. Germline V gene data show CDR1 as SGHAT and CDR2 as FQNNGV. The CDR3 length is 13 residues. CDR3 coding DNA: TGTGCCAGCAGCTTAACAGGGTTTGACGAGCAGTACTTC. It encodes CASSLTGFDEQYF.

The chain couples TRBV19 to TRBJ2-7; weak D call: TRBD1 (5 bases). Trimming shortened V by 5 bases and J by 3 bases, and 8 bases separated the two germline ends. The germline V gene encodes CDR1 LNHDA and CDR2 SQIVND (reference sequence). This CDR3 has 12 amino acids. CDR3 DNA sequence: TGTGCCAGTAGTGACAGCCTCTACGAGCAGTACTTC. It translates to CASSDSLYEQYF.

The genes are TRBV4-1 and TRBJ1-2; 10 bases align to TRBD1. Germline V CDR1 and CDR2: MGHRA, YSYEKL. Unmatched junction bases numbered 3, after V lost 0 bases and J lost 5 bases. The CDR3 is 15 residues long. CDR3 region: CASSQDPGQGYGYTF. The CDR3 nucleotides are TGCGCCAGCAGCCAAGATCCGGGACAGGGGTATGGCTACACCTTC.

The chain has TRBV6-5 and TRBJ1-1; D unresolved. Trimming left V 8 bases short and J 0 bases short, with 4 bases between. The CDR3 consists of 11 residues. From germline, CDR1 is MNHEY and CDR2 SVGAGI. This CDR3 is CASAVNTEAFF. DNA of the CDR3: TGTGCCAGCGCGGTGAACACTGAAGCTTTCTTT.

This clone was detected a few times. The CDR3 coding sequence is TGTGCCAGCAGCCCAGGGTTGAACACTGAAGCTTTCTTT. Its translation: CASSPGLNTEAFF. The chain joins TRBV9 to TRBJ1-1; D might be TRBD1 (5 bases). Germline CDR1 reads SGDLS; CDR2 reads YYNGEE. V lost 4 bases and J 0 bases, leaving 7 bases between the germline ends. This CDR3 is built from 13 residues.

This clone was found once. The gene calls are TRBV7-2 and TRBJ2-5; D unresolved. Germline V gene lookup returns CDR1 SGHTA and CDR2 FQGNSA. The V end lost 7 bases, the J end lost 1 base, and 22 bases lay between the germline ends. This CDR3 is 17 amino acids long. CDR3 DNA: TGTGCCAGCACCTCTCCAGGTCAAGGTCTTCTCCAAGAGACCCAGTACTTC. It codes for CASTSPGQGLLQETQYF.

The CDR3 spells CASSQDLAGTAFEQYF. The CDR3 nucleotides read TGCGCCAGCAGCCAAGATCTAGCGGGAACAGCCTTCGAGCAGTACTTC. The chain is built from TRBV4-1 and TRBJ2-7; 9 positions match TRBD2. This CDR3 is built from 16 residues. Germline loops: CDR1 MGHRA, CDR2 YSYEKL. Trimming removed 0 bases from V and 6 bases from J; junction bases left unmatched: 9.

This clone has more than one count but fewer than ten. The CDR3 here is CASSLGSYQPQHF. CDR3 bases: TGTGCCAGCAGCTTAGGAAGCTATCAGCCCCAGCATTTT. This chain links TRBV7-9 with TRBJ1-5; the D is unclear. The germline CDR1 and CDR2 sequences are SEHNR and FQNEAQ (reference sequence). This CDR3 region has 13 residues. Trimming shortened V by 1 base and J by 5 bases, and 6 bases separated the two germline ends.

The V gene is TRBV7-8, the J gene TRBJ2-5, with 10 bases fitting TRBD2. CDR1 is SGHVS and CDR2 is FQNEAQ in the germline V gene. With V trimmed by 5 bases and J by 0 bases, 3 bases remained unmatched. This CDR3 region has 15 residues. The CDR3 sequence is CASSPGLADQETQYF. The CDR3 DNA reads TGTGCCAGCAGCCCTGGACTAGCGGACCAAGAGACCCAGTACTTC.

V and J are TRBV4-2 and TRBJ2-3; 7 positions match TRBD2. The CDR3 runs to 18 residues. CDR1 and CDR2 from the germline V gene are LGHNA and YNFKEQ. The V gene end was trimmed by 1 base and the J gene end by 1 base; junction bases not matched to a gene: 11. The CDR3 DNA sequence: TGTGCCAGCAGCCAAGGAAACCGGGACTACCAGGGCACAGATACGCAGTATTTT. As protein: CASSQGNRDYQGTDTQYF.

V is TRBV7-2 and J is TRBJ2-7, with unresolved D. This CDR3 has 14 residues. Germline V gene sequence: CDR1 SGHTA, CDR2 FQGNSA. Deletions cut 1 base from V and 9 bases from J, with 16 bases between. The CDR3 DNA reads TGTGCCAGCAGCTTAGGAATTTCCACCTCAGGGCAGTACTTC. This gives the protein CASSLGISTSGQYF.

The chain has TRBV5-1 and TRBJ2-5; 12 bases fit TRBD2. After removal of 2 bases from V and 1 base from J, the junction contained 9 bases not matched to a gene. This CDR3 region has 18 residues. CDR1 is SGHRS, CDR2 YFSETQ, per germline. The CDR3 spells CASSFAPSGGGGQETQYF. The CDR3 nucleotides are TGCGCCAGCAGCTTTGCGCCTAGCGGGGGGGGAGGCCAAGAGACCCAGTACTTC.

V and J are TRBV6-5 and TRBJ2-1; 7 nucleotides line up with TRBD2. The CDR3 loop spans 15 amino acids. Germline CDR1 and CDR2: MNHEY and SVGAGI. Germline trimming cut 7 bases from V and 2 bases from J; bases unmatched to any gene: 8. The CDR3 region has the DNA TGTGCCAGCAAAGGGGTCAGCGGGGCCTACAATGAGCAGTTCTTC. It translates to CASKGVSGAYNEQFF.

V is TRBV7-9 and J is TRBJ2-3, with TRBD2 matching over 15 bases. Germline V gene sequence: CDR1 SEHNR, CDR2 FQNEAQ (reference sequence). This CDR3 is 18 amino acids long. Trimming took 4 bases from V and 4 from J; bases not matched to a gene: 9. CDR3 nucleotides: TGTGCCAGCAGCTCCCTTCGGGGACTAGCGGGAGGATCAGATACGCAGTATTTT. This translates into CASSSLRGLAGGSDTQYF.

This clone was seen a single time. J is TRBJ1-4 and V is TRBV7-3; maybe TRBD1 (5 bases). This CDR3 has 17 amino acids. Per germline, CDR1 SGHTA and CDR2 FQGTGA. The germline V and J ends were trimmed by 8 bases and 2 bases, with 21 bases remaining between them. CDR3 nucleotide sequence: TGTGCCAGCTTATACCCGACAGCGAAAGCCACTAATGAAAAACTGTTTTTT. Translated: CASLYPTAKATNEKLFF. The full variable domain, completed using reference TRBV7-3 and TRBJ1-4, is GAGVSQTPSNKVTEKGKYVELRCDPISGHTALYWYRQSLGQGPEFLIYFQGTGAADDSGLPNDRFFAVRPEGSVSTLKIQRTERGDSAVYLCASLYPTAKATNEKLFFGSGTQLSVL.

In nucleotides, the CDR3 is TGTGCCAGCAGTTACTCGAACGCGGGGGGCAGAAACACCATATATTTT. Amino acid sequence: CASSYSNAGGRNTIYF. The chain carries TRBV6-6 and TRBJ1-3; tentatively, D is TRBD1 (6 bases). The CDR3 is 16 residues long. In germline, CDR1 is MNHNY, CDR2 SVGAGI (reference sequence). V lost 0 bases and J lost 5, with 14 bases in between.

This chain connects TRBV30 to TRBJ1-2; weak D call: TRBD1 (5 bases). The CDR3 runs to 14 residues. Germline CDR1 reads GTSNPN; CDR2 reads SVGIG (reference sequence). V dropped 2 bases and J dropped 2 bases, with 12 bases sitting between them. This CDR3 is CAWSPRWGNYGYTF. The CDR3 region has the DNA TGTGCCTGGAGTCCAAGATGGGGCAACTATGGCTACACCTTC.

The chain is built from TRBV7-2 and TRBJ2-7; 10 nucleotides line up with TRBD1. The ends lost 3 bases at V and 7 bases at J; junction bases unmatched: 6. This CDR3 has 14 residues. Germline-derived CDR1 and CDR2 are SGHTA and FQGNSA. CDR3 amino acids: CASSFGTGVREQYF. The CDR3 nucleotides read TGTGCCAGCAGCTTCGGGACAGGGGTACGGGAGCAGTACTTC. Full variable domain (rest looked up from reference TRBV7-2 and TRBJ2-7): GAGVSQSPSNKVTEKGKDVELRCDPISGHTALYWYRQSLGQGLEFLIYFQGNSAPDKSGLPSDRFSAERTGGSVSTLTIQRTQQEDSAVYLCASSFGTGVREQYFGPGTRLTVT.

This clone was observed once. The chain links TRBV6-6 to TRBJ2-7; a weak D match, TRBD1 (6 bases). CDR3 length equals 15 residues. V dropped 0 bases and J dropped 2 bases, with 11 bases sitting between them. Germline V gene sequence: CDR1 MNHNY, CDR2 SVGAGI (reference sequence). DNA for the CDR3: TGTGCCAGCAGTTACTCAGGGGGACACCCCTACGAGCAGTACTTC. The encoded protein is CASSYSGGHPYEQYF.

The chain carries TRBV28 and TRBJ2-2, with 8 bases matching TRBD2. J was trimmed by 0 bases and V by 3 bases; bases with no gene match: 6. This CDR3 is built from 17 residues. Germline-derived CDR1 and CDR2 are MDHEN and SYDVKM. The CDR3 region is CASSLAAGGPNTGELFF. The DNA of the CDR3 is TGTGCCAGCAGTTTGGCTGCGGGAGGACCGAACACCGGGGAGCTGTTTTTT.

This chain joins TRBV5-1 and TRBJ2-1; the match to TRBD1 covers 7 bases. CDR3 length: 16 residues. Germline lookup yields CDR1 SGHRS and CDR2 YFSETQ. V lost 0 bases, J lost 3 bases, and 6 bases stayed unmatched. The CDR3 loop is CASSLVGQASYNEQFF. CDR3 in DNA: TGCGCCAGCAGCTTGGTTGGACAGGCTAGCTACAATGAGCAGTTCTTC.

The chain employs TRBV9 and TRBJ2-2; 12 bases align to TRBD2. The length of the CDR3 is 17 residues. The V and J ends lost 4 bases and 5 bases, in that order; junction bases with no gene match: 9. Germline CDR1 reads SGDLS; CDR2 reads YYNGEE. CDR3 nucleotide sequence: TGTGCCAGCAGCCCCCAGGGACTAGCGGGTTTAACCGGGGAGCTGTTTTTT. Encoded protein: CASSPQGLAGLTGELFF.

The genes are TRBV30 and TRBJ1-6; 7 bases map to TRBD1. V gave up 7 bases and J gave up 6 bases; unmatched junction bases: 6. The CDR3 is 13 residues long. Germline V gene sequence: CDR1 GTSNPN, CDR2 SVGIG (reference sequence). The CDR3 DNA follows: TGTGCCTCCTCGGACAGGCCTAATTCACCCCTCCACTTT. Its translation: CASSDRPNSPLHF.

The chain uses TRBV29-1 and TRBJ2-2; no firm D call. The germline gives CDR1 SQVTM, CDR2 ANQGSEA. The germline V and J ends were trimmed by 1 base and 5 bases, with 8 bases remaining between them. The CDR3 has 13 residues. The CDR3 here is CSVEGRWTGELFF. CDR3 DNA sequence: TGCAGCGTTGAAGGCAGGTGGACCGGGGAGCTGTTTTTT.

V usage is TRBV15 and J usage is TRBJ1-4; no definite D call. Germline assignment: CDR1 LNHNV and CDR2 YYDKDF (reference sequence). V was pared by 3 bases and J by 3 bases, with 5 bases between. This CDR3 is 13 amino acids long. DNA of the CDR3: TGTGCCACCAGCAGGGCAGCTAATGAAAAACTGTTTTTT. It encodes CATSRAANEKLFF. Complete variable domain (other parts from reference TRBV15 and TRBJ1-4): DAMVIQNPRYQVTQFGKPVTLSCSQTLNHNVMYWYQQKSSQAPKLLFHYYDKDFNNEADTPDNFQSRRPNTSFCFLDIRSPGLGDTAMYLCATSRAANEKLFFGSGTQLSVL.